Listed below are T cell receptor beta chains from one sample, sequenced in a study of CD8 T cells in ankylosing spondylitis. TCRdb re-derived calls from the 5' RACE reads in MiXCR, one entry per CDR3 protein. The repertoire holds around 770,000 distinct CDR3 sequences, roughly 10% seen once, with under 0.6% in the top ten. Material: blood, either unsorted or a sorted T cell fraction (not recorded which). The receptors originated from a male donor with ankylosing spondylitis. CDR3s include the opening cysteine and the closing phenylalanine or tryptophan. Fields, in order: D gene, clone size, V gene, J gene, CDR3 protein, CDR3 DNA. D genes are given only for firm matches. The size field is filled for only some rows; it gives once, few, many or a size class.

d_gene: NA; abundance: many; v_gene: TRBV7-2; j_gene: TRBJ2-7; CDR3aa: CASSLTGLYLYF; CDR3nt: TGTGCCAGCAGCTTGACAGGCCTTTATTTGTACTTC
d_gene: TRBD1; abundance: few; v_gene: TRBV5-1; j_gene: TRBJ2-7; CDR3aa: CASSRPQTGGYEQYF; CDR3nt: TGCGCCAGCAGCCGGCCCCAGACAGGGGGCTACGAGCAGTACTTC
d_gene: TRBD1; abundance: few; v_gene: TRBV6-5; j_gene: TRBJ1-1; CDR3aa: CASSYGTGEIEAFF; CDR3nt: TGTGCCAGCAGTTACGGGACAGGGGAGATCGAAGCTTTCTTT
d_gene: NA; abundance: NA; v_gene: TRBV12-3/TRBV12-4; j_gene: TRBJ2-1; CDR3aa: CASSLSLLVRFEQFF; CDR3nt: TGTGCCAGCAGTTTATCGCTGTTAGTTAGGTTTGAGCAGTTCTTC
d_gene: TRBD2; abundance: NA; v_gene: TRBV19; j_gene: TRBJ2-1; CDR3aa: CATGGLAGVRDEQFF; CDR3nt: TGTGCCACCGGAGGACTAGCGGGAGTTAGGGATGAGCAGTTCTTC
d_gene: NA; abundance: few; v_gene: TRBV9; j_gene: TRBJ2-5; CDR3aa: CASSANQETQYF; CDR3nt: TGTGCCAGCAGCGCAAACCAAGAGACCCAGTACTTC
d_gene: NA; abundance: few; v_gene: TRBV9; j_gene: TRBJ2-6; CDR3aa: CASSARGANVLTF; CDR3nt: TGTGCCAGCAGCGCCAGGGGGGCCAACGTCCTGACTTTC
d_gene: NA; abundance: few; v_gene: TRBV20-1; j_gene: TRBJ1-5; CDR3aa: CSATAYSNQPQHF; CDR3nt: TGCAGTGCTACAGCTTATAGCAATCAGCCCCAGCATTTT
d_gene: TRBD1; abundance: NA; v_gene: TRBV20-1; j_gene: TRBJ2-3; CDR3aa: CSARDRVLGTDTQYF; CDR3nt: TGCAGTGCACGGGACAGGGTCTTGGGCACAGATACGCAGTATTTT
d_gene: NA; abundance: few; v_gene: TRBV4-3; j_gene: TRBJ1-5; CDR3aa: CASSHGVQAPQHF; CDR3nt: TGCGCCAGCAGCCACGGGGTTCAGGCGCCCCAGCATTTT
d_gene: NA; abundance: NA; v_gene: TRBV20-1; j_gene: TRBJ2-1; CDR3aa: CSARDFTRGMSNEQFF; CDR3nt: TGCAGTGCTAGAGATTTCACACGCGGCATGAGCAATGAGCAGTTCTTC
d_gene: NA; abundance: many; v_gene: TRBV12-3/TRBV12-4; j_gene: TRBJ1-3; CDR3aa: CASSFSGNTIYF; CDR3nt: TGTGCCAGCAGTTTCTCTGGAAACACCATATATTTT
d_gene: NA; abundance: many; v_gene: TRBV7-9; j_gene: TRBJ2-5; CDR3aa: CASSALETQYF; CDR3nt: TGTGCCAGCAGCGCGTTAGAGACCCAGTACTTC
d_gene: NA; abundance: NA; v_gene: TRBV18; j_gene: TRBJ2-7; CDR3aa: CASSLYSGDEQYF; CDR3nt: TGTGCCAGCTCACTATACTCAGGGGACGAGCAGTACTTC
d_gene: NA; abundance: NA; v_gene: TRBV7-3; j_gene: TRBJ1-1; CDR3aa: CASSREVNTEAFF; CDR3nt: TGTGCCAGCAGCCGCGAGGTGAACACTGAAGCTTTCTTT
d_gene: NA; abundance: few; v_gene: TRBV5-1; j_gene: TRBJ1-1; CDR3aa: CASSLGRDVLTGEAFF; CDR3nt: TGCGCCAGCAGCTTGGGCCGGGACGTCCTTACCGGTGAAGCTTTCTTT
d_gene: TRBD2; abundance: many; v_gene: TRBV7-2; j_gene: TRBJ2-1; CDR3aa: CASSFPGLAGVSYNEQFF; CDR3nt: TGTGCCAGCAGCTTTCCGGGACTAGCGGGAGTTTCGTACAATGAGCAGTTCTTC
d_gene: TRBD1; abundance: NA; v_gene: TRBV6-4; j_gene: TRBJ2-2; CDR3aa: CASGSTGGTRIGELFF; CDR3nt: TGTGCCAGCGGTTCGACAGGGGGGACGAGAATCGGGGAGCTGTTTTTT
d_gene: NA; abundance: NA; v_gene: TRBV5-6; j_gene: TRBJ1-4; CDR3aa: CASHPHGYEKLFF; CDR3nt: TGTGCCAGCCATCCGCACGGTTACGAAAAACTGTTTTTT
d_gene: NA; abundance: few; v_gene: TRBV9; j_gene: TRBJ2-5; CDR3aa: CASSVGLAGQGETQYF; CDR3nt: TGTGCCAGCAGCGTAGGGCTAGCGGGACAGGGAGAGACCCAGTACTTC
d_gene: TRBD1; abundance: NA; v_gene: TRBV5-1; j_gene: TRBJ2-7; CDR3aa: CASSFTTGKYEQYF; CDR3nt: TGCGCCAGCAGCTTCACGACAGGGAAGTACGAGCAGTACTTC
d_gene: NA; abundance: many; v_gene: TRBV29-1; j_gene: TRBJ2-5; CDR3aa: CSVAYTVETQYF; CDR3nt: TGCAGCGTAGCTTACACTGTAGAGACCCAGTACTTC
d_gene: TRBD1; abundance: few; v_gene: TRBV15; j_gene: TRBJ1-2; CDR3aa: CATSGGLVAGGDYGYTF; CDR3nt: TGTGCCACCAGCGGGGGCTTGGTGGCAGGGGGGGACTATGGCTACACCTTC
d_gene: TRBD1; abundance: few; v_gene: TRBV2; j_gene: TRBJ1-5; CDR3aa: CASSGGTVYQPQHF; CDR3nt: TGTGCCAGCAGCGGGGGGACAGTATACCAGCCCCAGCATTTT
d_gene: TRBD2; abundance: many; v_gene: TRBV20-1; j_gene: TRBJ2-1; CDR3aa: CSARDETSGRALWEQFF; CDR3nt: TGCAGTGCTAGAGATGAGACTAGCGGGAGGGCCCTCTGGGAGCAGTTCTTC
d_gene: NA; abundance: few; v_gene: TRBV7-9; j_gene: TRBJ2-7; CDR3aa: CASSFAGSSYEQYF; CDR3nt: TGTGCCAGCAGCTTCGCTGGAAGCTCCTACGAGCAGTACTTC
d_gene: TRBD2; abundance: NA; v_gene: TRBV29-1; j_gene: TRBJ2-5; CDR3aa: CSAGLAFETQYF; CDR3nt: TGCAGCGCGGGACTAGCGTTTGAGACCCAGTACTTC
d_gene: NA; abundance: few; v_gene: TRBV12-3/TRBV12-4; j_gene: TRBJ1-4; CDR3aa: CASGSGQGEKLFF; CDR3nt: TGTGCCAGCGGCTCGGGGCAGGGGGAAAAACTGTTTTTT